The 21 T cell receptor beta chains reported below all come from one sample, sequenced in a study of monozygotic twins with cystic fibrosis (dated by TCRdb to 2020 to 2022). Receptors were amplified or captured by the immunoSEQ multiplex PCR assay. TCRdb took this table from immuneACCESS and kept in-frame rearrangements with V and J called. Such tables lack part of the clones; where checked against another copy, unresolved V genes explain under half of the gap, and the rest is unexplained. The sample table lists some 14,000 clones, roughly 93% of them with a count of one. Jointly, the top ten make up around 9% of the sample. Material for sequencing was blood. The receptors derive from a girl aged 2-15 years with cystic fibrosis.

The chain employs TRBV6-4 and TRBJ2-1; D not certain. The CDR3 sequence is 15 residues long. The V gene's germline CDR1 is MRHNA and CDR2 SNTAGT. The germline V and J ends were trimmed by 6 bases and 6 bases, with 18 bases remaining between them. The chain's CDR3 is CASSPWAGPVNEQFF. For the CDR3, the DNA is TGTGCCAGCAGCCCCTGGGCAGGCCCTGTCAATGAGCAGTTCTTC.

This sequence joins TRBV6-1 and TRBJ1-2; D uncertain. The germline V gene has CDR1 MNHNS and CDR2 SASEGT. With 2 bases removed from V and 5 bases from J, the gap between germline ends came to 9 bases. The CDR3 has 13 amino acids. The CDR3 region has the DNA TGTGCCAGCAGTGAACGGGCACTATATGGCTACACCTTC. As protein: CASSERALYGYTF.

This clone came up once. The J gene is TRBJ2-1, the V gene TRBV11-3; D perhaps matches TRBD2 (6 bases). Trimming removed 5 bases at V and 0 bases at J, with 14 bases between. This CDR3 contains 16 residues. CDR1 is SGHNT and CDR2 is YENEEA in the germline V gene. CDR3: CASSVIAETSYNEQFF. In DNA form, the CDR3 reads TGTGCCAGCAGCGTAATAGCGGAAACCTCCTACAATGAGCAGTTCTTC.

This rearrangement joins TRBV25-1 to TRBJ2-1; D uncertain. CDR3 size: 13 residues. CDR1 is MGHDK, CDR2 SYGVNS, per germline. V was trimmed by 2 bases and J by 9 bases, leaving 11 bases between them. DNA for the CDR3: TGTGCCAGCAGTGAAGAGGTGATGGTTGAGCAGTTCTTC. It encodes CASSEEVMVEQFF.

This chain uses TRBV28 with TRBJ2-7, with D perhaps matching TRBD1 or TRBD2 (5 bases each). Germline assignment: CDR1 MDHEN and CDR2 SYDVKM. V was clipped by 5 bases and J by 7 bases, with 15 bases between them. The CDR3 sequence is 13 residues long. The CDR3 loop is CASSPPVRGEQYF. CDR3 nucleotides: TGTGCCAGCAGTCCGCCAGTGAGGGGTGAGCAGTACTTC.

CDR3 protein: CASSEQTISNSPLHF. The CDR3 nucleotides are TGTGCCAGCAGTGAACAGACGATCTCCAATTCACCCCTCCACTTT. The genes are TRBV6-1 and TRBJ1-6; D gene unclear. Germline lookup yields CDR1 MNHNS and CDR2 SASEGT. The germline V and J ends were trimmed by 2 bases and 7 bases, with 12 bases remaining between them. This CDR3 has 15 amino acids.

The rearrangement joins TRBV5-4 to TRBJ2-7; 9 bases align to TRBD1. Germline V lookup: CDR1 SGHNT, CDR2 YYREEE (reference sequence). Germline trimming cut 3 bases from V and 2 bases from J; bases unmatched to any gene: 3. The CDR3 has 14 residues. The CDR3 reads CASSSGTGPYEQYF. Here the CDR3 DNA reads TGTGCCAGCAGCTCCGGGACAGGGCCCTACGAGCAGTACTTC.

J is TRBJ1-4 and V is TRBV18; a possible D gene is TRBD1 (5 bases). The ends were cut back, 6 bases at V and 6 bases at J, with 14 bases in the middle. The CDR3 has 14 amino acids. Per the germline V gene, CDR1 is KGHSH and CDR2 is LQKENI. CDR3 bases: TGTGCCAGCTCGTCTCAGGGAGGGGATGAAAAACTGTTTTTT. Its protein product is CASSSQGGDEKLFF.

The chain combines TRBV27 with TRBJ2-1, with TRBD2 matching over 7 bases. The ends lost 6 bases at V and 3 bases at J; junction bases unmatched: 11. The CDR3 spans 16 residues. Germline CDR1 MNHEY, CDR2 SMNVEV (reference sequence). The CDR3 here is CASRESGPSGYNEQFF. The CDR3 region has the DNA TGTGCCAGCAGGGAAAGTGGGCCTAGCGGCTACAATGAGCAGTTCTTC.

This rearrangement joins TRBV7-9 to TRBJ1-2; D remains unclear. The length of the CDR3 is 13 residues. Trimming cost V 0 bases and J 1 base, with 3 bases left between them. CDR1 and CDR2 (germline): SEHNR, FQNEAQ (reference sequence). The CDR3: CASSLAFNYGYTF. The CDR3 nucleotides are TGTGCCAGCAGCTTAGCGTTTAACTATGGCTACACCTTC.

The chain has TRBV9 and TRBJ2-3, with 10 bases fitting TRBD2. The CDR3 contains 20 residues. V trimming: 3 bases; J trimming: 6 bases; junction bases outside the gene matches: 22. From germline, CDR1 is SGDLS and CDR2 YYNGEE. The CDR3 nucleotides are TGTGCCAGCAGCGGCGGGCCCGGAGGGGGCAGGCTAGCGGGAGTGGATACGCAGTATTTT. This codes for CASSGGPGGGRLAGVDTQYF.

This clone showed up just once. The chain carries TRBV30 and TRBJ2-6, with D hard to call. Germline loops: CDR1 GTSNPN, CDR2 SVGIG (reference sequence). CDR3 size: 12 residues. The V end lost 3 bases, the J end lost 3 bases, and 3 bases lay between the germline ends. The DNA of the CDR3 is TGTGCCTGGAGGGGTGGGGCCAACGTCCTGACTTTC. It is translated as CAWRGGANVLTF. Full variable domain (missing parts from reference TRBV30 and TRBJ2-6): SQTIHQWPATLVQPVGSPLSLECTVEGTSNPNLYWYRQAAGRGLQLLFYSVGIGQISSEVPQNLSASRPQDRQFILSSKKLLLSDSGFYLCAWRGGANVLTFGAGSRLTVL.

This clone was counted a few times. This chain uses TRBV28 with TRBJ1-2; 7 positions agree with TRBD1. Unmatched junction bases numbered 15, after V lost 5 bases and J lost 6 bases. The CDR3 covers 16 residues. Germline CDR1 and CDR2: MDHEN and SYDVKM. The chain's CDR3 is CASSPPVPRTGHGYTF. The CDR3, as DNA: TGTGCCAGCAGTCCCCCTGTTCCCAGGACAGGCCATGGCTACACCTTC.

The V gene is TRBV29-1, the J gene TRBJ2-7; TRBD2 agrees at 7 bases. Germline CDR1 is SQVTM and CDR2 is ANQGSEA. V gave up 2 bases and J gave up 2 bases; unmatched junction bases: 15. This CDR3 spans 17 amino acids. The CDR3 DNA reads as TGCAGCGTTGAATGGGAGGGTATGGCCAGGGCCCCCTACGAGCAGTACTTC. Its translation is CSVEWEGMARAPYEQYF.

This sequence joins TRBV27 and TRBJ1-5, with D possibly being TRBD1 (6 bases). The CDR3 is 14 amino acids. Per germline, CDR1 MNHEY and CDR2 SMNVEV (reference sequence). V gave up 6 bases and J gave up 2 bases, with 11 bases separating them. The CDR3 nucleotides are TGTGCCAGCAGCCACAGGGCTGGCAATCAGCCCCAGCATTTT. Translating gives CASSHRAGNQPQHF.

The rearrangement uses TRBV15 and TRBJ2-2, with D tentatively TRBD1 (7 bases). Looked up from germline, CDR1 is LNHNV and CDR2 is YYDKDF (reference sequence). The CDR3 totals 18 residues. The V gene lost 1 base and the J gene lost 6 bases, with 21 bases spanning the gap. The CDR3 DNA is TGTGCCACCAGCAGAGGAGGAGGGGGCCCTAAAAGGTCCGGGGAGCTGTTTTTT. This encodes CATSRGGGGPKRSGELFF.

V is TRBV10-3 and J is TRBJ2-7, with TRBD2 as a possible D gene (5 bases). CDR3 length: 14 amino acids. Germline V gives CDR1 ENHRY, CDR2 SYGVKD. Trimming cost V 9 bases and J 0 bases, with 15 bases left between them. CDR3 DNA sequence: TGTGCCATTAGGAGGACTGCGACCTCCTACGAGCAGTACTTC. Translated, it gives CAIRRTATSYEQYF.

The gene calls are TRBV5-1 and TRBJ2-5; D call uncertain. This CDR3 is built from 12 residues. V was pared by 2 bases and J by 3 bases, with 5 bases between. Germline loops: CDR1 SGHRS, CDR2 YFSETQ. CDR3 nucleotide sequence: TGCGCCAGCAGCTTACTGGAAGAGACCCAGTACTTC. This encodes CASSLLEETQYF.

This rearrangement joins TRBV5-4 to TRBJ2-1; D remains unclear. Trimming cost V 0 bases and J 7 bases, with 2 bases left between them. The CDR3 sequence is 11 residues long. Germline values: CDR1 SGHNT, CDR2 YYREEE (reference sequence). The CDR3 loop reads CASSLENEQFF. In nucleotides, the CDR3 is TGTGCCAGCAGCTTGGAGAATGAGCAGTTCTTC.

The CDR3 sequence is CASRTSANYEQYF. CDR3 coding DNA: TGTGCCAGCAGGACATCGGCGAACTACGAGCAGTACTTC. J is TRBJ2-7 and V is TRBV27; D is undetermined. The germline V gene encodes CDR1 MNHEY and CDR2 SMNVEV (reference sequence). This CDR3 is 13 amino acids long. Trimming took off 6 bases at V and 3 bases at J, with 12 bases between the two ends.

In its sample, this clone was seen once. The CDR3 reads CASSFGLAGEAMDEQFF. CDR3 DNA sequence: TGTGCCAGCAGCTTCGGACTAGCGGGAGAGGCGATGGATGAGCAGTTCTTC. The chain uses TRBV11-3 and TRBJ2-1; TRBD2 matches at 13 bases. The CDR3 sequence is 17 residues long. Germline V gene data show CDR1 as SGHNT and CDR2 as YENEEA. V was pared by 3 bases and J by 8 bases, with 10 bases of the junction left unmatched.